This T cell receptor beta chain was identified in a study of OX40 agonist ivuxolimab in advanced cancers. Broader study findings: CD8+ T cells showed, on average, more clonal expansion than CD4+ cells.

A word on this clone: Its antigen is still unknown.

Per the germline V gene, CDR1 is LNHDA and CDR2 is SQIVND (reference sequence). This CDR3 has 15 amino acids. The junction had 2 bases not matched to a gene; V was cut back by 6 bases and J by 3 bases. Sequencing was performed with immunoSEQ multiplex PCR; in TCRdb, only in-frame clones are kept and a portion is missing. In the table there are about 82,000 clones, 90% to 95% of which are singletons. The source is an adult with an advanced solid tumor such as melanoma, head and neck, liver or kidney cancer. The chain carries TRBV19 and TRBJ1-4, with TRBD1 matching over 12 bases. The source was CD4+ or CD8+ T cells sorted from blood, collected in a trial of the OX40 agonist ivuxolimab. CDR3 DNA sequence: TGTGCCAGTAGCGGGACAGGGGGCCCTAATGAAAAACTGTTTTTT. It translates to CASSGTGGPNEKLFF.